This T cell receptor (beta chain) was observed in a study of cytomegalovirus exposure and HLA in healthy donors. Germline lookup yields CDR1 SEHNR and CDR2 FQNEAQ (reference sequence). This CDR3 is 14 amino acids long. Trimming at V came to 4 bases and at J to 4 bases, leaving 7 bases not matched to a gene. Primers: 60 Vbeta forward and 13 Jbeta reverse. Profiling relied on immunoSEQ multiplex PCR, and the TCRdb table lists in-frame clones only, not all of them. The sample holds 95,000 to 110,000 clones, about three quarters seen once. The chain combines TRBV7-9 with TRBJ2-7, with TRBD2 matching over 7 bases. Source material: PBMCs. The receptor was isolated from a man aged 60 to 75 in good health and CMV-seropositive. For the CDR3, the DNA is TGTGCCAGCAGCTCACCTGATAGCGGGTACGAGCAGTACTTC. This translates into CASSSPDSGYEQYF.